This TCR beta chain was sequenced for a study of monozygotic twins with inflammatory bowel disease. The CDR3 extends over 14 amino acids. The germline V gene has CDR1 DFQATT and CDR2 SNEGSKA (reference sequence). TCRdb reprocessed the 5' RACE reads and reports one entry per CDR3 protein, with no DNA. This sample's table has 93,000 or so distinct CDR3 sequences. The rearrangement joins TRBV20-1 to TRBJ2-2; TCRdb proposes TRBD1, but this gene call is untestable without DNA. The clonotype was recovered from a human donor with ulcerative colitis or Crohn's disease, or a healthy co-twin of an affected twin (not recorded which). Sequencing was carried out using blood. The CDR3 loop is CSAPTGFGTGELFF.